The entry that follows covers one T cell receptor (beta chain) sequence. Its cognate antigen is unknown. The CDR3 consists of 12 residues. The data belong to a study of human T cells and chemical hapten exposure. The overall study: Sensitizing treatment utilized 2% DPC over a 2 cm by 2 cm portion of upper inner arm skin. Overall study results and limits: Relative to controls, expanded TCRs formed significantly more large CDR3 similarity clusters. Counts of TCRs above 1 in 1000 frequency stayed unchanged with DPC sensitization. Counts of expanded TCRs at PT1 were positively correlated with patch test score.

Via MiXCR, TCRdb re-called the RACE reads, giving one row per CDR3 protein. In the table there are around 120,000 distinct CDR3 sequences, less than 15% of which are singletons. Time point in this sample: pre-sensitization, week 0. Treatment defined: therapeutic diphenylcyclopropenone sensitization with weekly scalp DPC. The chain uses TRBV21-1 and TRBJ1-5. TRBV21-1 is described as a pseudogene. The TCR sequence derives from a woman aged 18-29 years with alopecia areata. Some clones in this sample may be carry-over from other donors' samples. The source was whole blood, collected in connection with sensitization to the hapten diphenylcyclopropenone (DPC). The CDR3 bases are TGTGCCAGCAGCAAGGGAGCACAGCCCCAGCATTTT. As protein: CASSKGAQPQHF.